These 18 T cell receptor beta chains share one sample of origin, sequenced in a study of blood T cells in healthy people across ages. The authors ran a second PCR of 7 to 11 cycles using a sample-barcoded 5' primer and a J-beta primer mix. TCRdb recomputed calls from the 5' RACE reads with MiXCR, one row per CDR3 protein. The table records about 680,000 distinct CDR3 sequences, more than 40% of them present only once. The sample consisted of blood. All receptors derive from a woman aged 55-75 years in good health.

CDR3 sequence reads: CASSRQGYNQPQHF. In nucleotides, the CDR3 is TGTGCCAGCAGTCGGCAGGGGTACAATCAGCCCCAGCATTTT. The J gene is TRBJ1-5, the V gene TRBV27, with D tentatively TRBD1 (6 bases). The CDR3 loop spans 14 amino acids. The germline CDR1 and CDR2 sequences are MNHEY and SMNVEV (reference sequence). V gave up 5 bases and J gave up 3 bases, with 11 bases separating them.

This clonotype was seen a handful of times. This chain uses TRBV24-1 with TRBJ2-1; 11 bases fit TRBD2. V lost 5 bases to trimming and J lost 6 bases; unmatched junction nucleotides: 5. CDR3 size: 15 residues. Germline CDR1 is KGHDR and CDR2 is SFDVKD. CDR3 sequence (DNA): TGTGCCACCAGTGTCCTAGCGGGAGGTCGCAATGAGCAGTTCTTC. This sequence encodes CATSVLAGGRNEQFF.

This clonotype occurred many times. The chain links TRBV4-2 to TRBJ2-7; 7 bases match TRBD1. The CDR3 spans 15 residues. V was clipped by 2 bases and J by 4 bases; unmatched bases: 8. Germline loops: CDR1 LGHNA, CDR2 YNFKEQ. This chain's CDR3 is CASSQRQGESYEQYF. DNA of the CDR3: TGTGCCAGCAGCCAACGACAGGGAGAATCGTACGAGCAGTACTTC.

V usage is TRBV11-2 and J usage is TRBJ2-1, with 13 bases aligning to TRBD2. The J call may be faulty, since TRBJ2-7 better matches the DNA end. Germline CDR1 is SGHAT and CDR2 is FQNNGV. The CDR3 is 16 residues long. CDR3 DNA sequence: TGTGCCAGCAGCACCTGGACTAGCGGGAGTTACAATGAGCAGTACTTC. Translation gives CASSTWTSGSYNEQYF.

V and J are TRBV28 and TRBJ2-5; a possible D gene is TRBD1 (6 bases). The tail of the sequence fits TRBJ2-7 better, so the J call may be wrong. The V gene's germline CDR1 is MDHEN and CDR2 SYDVKM. The CDR3 totals 14 residues. CDR3 amino acids: CASSKGGVDYEQYF. The CDR3 nucleotides read TGTGCCAGCAGCAAAGGGGGTGTCGACTACGAGCAGTACTTC.

This chain links TRBV7-3 with TRBJ2-3, with TRBD2 matching over 9 bases. The length of the CDR3 is 16 residues. Looked up from germline, CDR1 is SGHTA and CDR2 is FQGTGA. Losses at the gene ends were 5 bases for V and 6 bases for J; bases not matched to a gene: 12. Written as DNA, the CDR3 is TGTGCCAGCAGCCCTGCGGGGGGGGAGGCGTGGGATACGCAGTATTTT. The encoded protein is CASSPAGGEAWDTQYF.

The V gene is TRBV20-1, the J gene TRBJ2-5, with D possibly matching TRBD2 (6 bases). The CDR3 totals 11 residues. Germline CDR1 reads DFQATT; CDR2 reads SNEGSKA (reference sequence). Trimming stripped 4 bases from V and 7 bases from J, with 10 bases between. The CDR3 DNA reads TGCAGTGCTACCGGGAGAGGGACCCAGTACTTC. It specifies CSATGRGTQYF.

This clonotype has more than one count but fewer than ten. The chain recombines TRBV27 with TRBJ1-6, with D tentatively TRBD1 (5 bases). Germline V gene lookup returns CDR1 MNHEY and CDR2 SMNVEV (reference sequence). V gave up 2 bases and J gave up 9 bases, with 11 bases separating them. The CDR3 sequence is 14 residues long. CDR3: CASSLKQAGSPLHF. As DNA, the CDR3 is TGTGCCAGCAGTTTAAAACAGGCCGGTTCACCCCTCCACTTT.

The V gene is TRBV4-2, the J gene TRBJ2-3; weak D call: TRBD2 (5 bases). V lost 0 bases to trimming and J lost 9 bases, with 19 bases between them. Germline loops: CDR1 LGHNA, CDR2 YNFKEQ. The CDR3 is 16 residues long. In DNA form, the CDR3 reads TGTGCCAGCAGCCAAGATACTAGTCACAATTTCGAGACGCAGTATTTT. Protein sequence: CASSQDTSHNFETQYF.

This clonotype was counted a few times. V gene TRBV7-3 combines with J gene TRBJ2-5; no firm D call. From germline, CDR1 is SGHTA and CDR2 FQGTGA. V shed 2 bases and J shed 6 bases, with 13 bases lying between them. This CDR3 comprises 14 residues. CDR3 residues: CASSLYGQTKTQYF. CDR3 DNA: TGTGCCAGCAGCTTATACGGCCAGACGAAGACCCAGTACTTC. Full variable domain (missing parts from reference TRBV7-3 and TRBJ2-5): GAGVSQTPSNKVTEKGKYVELRCDPISGHTALYWYRQSLGQGPEFLIYFQGTGAADDSGLPNDRFFAVRPEGSVSTLKIQRTERGDSAVYLCASSLYGQTKTQYFGPGTRLLVL.

This clonotype came up many times. The V call is TRBV18, the J call TRBJ1-1; D not resolved. This CDR3 has 14 amino acids. The V end was cut by 5 bases, the J end by 0 bases, with 10 bases between. Germline V gives CDR1 KGHSH, CDR2 LQKENI. The CDR3 DNA reads as TGTGCCAGCTCAACCGGTCCCGTGAACACTGAAGCTTTCTTT. The encoded protein is CASSTGPVNTEAFF. The full variable domain, rest sourced from reference TRBV18 and TRBJ1-1, is NAGVMQNPRHLVRRRGQEARLRCSPMKGHSHVYWYRQLPEEGLKFMVYLQKENIIDESGMPKERFSAEFPKEGPSILRIQQVVRGDSAAYFCASSTGPVNTEAFFGQGTRLTVV.

This clonotype was counted many times. The gene calls are TRBV15 and TRBJ1-5, with 7 bases fitting TRBD1. The ends lost 3 bases at V and 6 bases at J; junction bases unmatched: 11. Germline V CDR1 and CDR2: LNHNV, YYDKDF (reference sequence). The CDR3 covers 16 residues. The DNA for the CDR3 is TGTGCCACCAGCAGGGGCCCGAACAGGGGAGTTCAGCCCCAGCATTTT. It translates to CATSRGPNRGVQPQHF.

A few counts support this clonotype. The genes are TRBV12-3 or TRBV12-4 and TRBJ1-2; tentatively, D is TRBD1 (5 bases). The CDR3 length is 13 residues. V lost 3 bases and J 8 bases, leaving 13 bases between the germline ends. In nucleotides, the CDR3 is TGTGCCAGCAGTTTCGGGACCGCTGGAGGCTACACCTTC. Protein sequence: CASSFGTAGGYTF.

This sequence joins TRBV9 and TRBJ2-1, with 7 bases aligning to TRBD1. This CDR3 comprises 14 residues. Looked up from germline, CDR1 is SGDLS and CDR2 is YYNGEE. The trim removed 7 bases at V and 8 bases at J, leaving 12 bases unmatched. In DNA, the CDR3 is TGTGCCAGCTCACCGACCGGGACAGAGCATGAGCAGTTCTTC. This encodes CASSPTGTEHEQFF.

The chain employs TRBV4-3 and TRBJ2-7, with 10 bases fitting TRBD1. There are 15 residues in the CDR3. Per germline, CDR1 LGHNA and CDR2 YSLEER. With V trimmed by 3 bases and J by 4 bases, 6 bases remained unmatched. The CDR3 region has the DNA TGCGCCAGCAGCCACGCGACAGGGGGCCGGTACGAGCAGTACTTC. It codes for CASSHATGGRYEQYF.

The CDR3 coding sequence is TGTGCCAGCAGCGTATCGGGGACTCGAAATACCTACGAGCAGTACTTC. This encodes CASSVSGTRNTYEQYF. The chain has TRBV9 and TRBJ2-7; possible D gene TRBD2, 6 bases. Trimming took off 1 base at V and 2 bases at J, with 16 bases between the two ends. This CDR3 is 16 amino acids long. The V gene's germline CDR1 is SGDLS and CDR2 YYNGEE.

In this sample, this clonotype turned up a few times. This chain uses TRBV5-1 with TRBJ1-2, with no clear D. Between the trimmed V and J ends, which lost 4 bases and 5 bases, there was a span of 18 bases. This CDR3 contains 15 residues. The germline V gene encodes CDR1 SGHRS and CDR2 YFSETQ. In nucleotides, the CDR3 is TGCGCCAGCAGCCCCGGGGAGCTACTAACTTATGGCTACACCTTC. This codes for CASSPGELLTYGYTF.

The rearrangement links TRBV4-2 to TRBJ2-1; D is possibly TRBD1 or TRBD2 (5 bases each). Looked up from germline, CDR1 is LGHNA and CDR2 is YNFKEQ. V dropped 1 base and J dropped 13 bases, with 11 bases sitting between them. This CDR3 comprises 12 residues. As DNA, the CDR3 is TGTGCCAGCAGCCAAGTAGGGGAGACCCAGTTCTTC. Residues: CASSQVGETQFF.